This TCR beta chain was sequenced in a study of T-cell reconstitution after alpha-beta-depleted transplantation in children. Preparation of the TCRbeta library involved a method that used unique molecular identifiers. From the PCR reads, TCRdb called clonotypes with MiXCR, one entry per CDR3 protein. The table includes roughly 190,000 distinct CDR3 sequences, roughly 15% detected once. CDR1 and CDR2 (germline): SGHRS, YFSETQ. CDR3 size: 14 residues. V lost 6 bases to trimming and J lost 0 bases, with 7 bases between them. This clonotype was picked up a small number of times. The TCR comes from a human donor who donated a stem cell graft to a child with acute lymphoblastic leukemia. The sequencing used PBMCs from the stem cell graft donor, collected from the stem cell graft. The chain links TRBV5-1 to TRBJ2-6; D gene uncertain. The CDR3 bases are TGCGCCAGCAACCTGCACTCTGGGGCCAACGTCCTGACTTTC. As protein: CASNLHSGANVLTF.